Below, 18 T cell receptor beta chains from the same sample are listed, as sequenced in a study of blood T cells in healthy people across ages. A second PCR, run for about 7 to 11 cycles, used a sample-barcoded 5' primer plus a J-beta primer mix. TCRdb recomputed calls from the 5' RACE reads with MiXCR, one row per CDR3 protein. The sample records about 1.4 million distinct CDR3 sequences, approximately 59% being singletons. The sample taken for sequencing was blood. The receptors originated from a man aged 18 to 35 in good health.

The chain employs TRBV4-1 and TRBJ2-7; 11 nucleotides agree with TRBD2. Germline V gene lookup returns CDR1 MGHRA and CDR2 YSYEKL. This CDR3 region has 15 residues. V dropped 5 bases and J dropped 3; count of bases not matched to a gene: 6. CDR3 protein: CASSETSGSIYEQYF. DNA of the CDR3: TGCGCCAGCAGCGAAACTAGCGGGAGCATCTACGAGCAGTACTTC.

The V and J genes are TRBV29-1 and TRBJ1-2; D gene unclear. V dropped 6 bases and J dropped 3 bases, with 8 bases sitting between them. From germline, CDR1 is SQVTM and CDR2 ANQGSEA. The CDR3 is 11 amino acids. The DNA for the CDR3 is TGCAGCGTGACGGATTACTATGGCTACACCTTC. This translates into CSVTDYYGYTF.

This clonotype occurred a few times. The V call is TRBV12-3 or TRBV12-4, the J call TRBJ1-1; D unresolved. The CDR3 totals 13 residues. Deletions cut 3 bases from V and 3 bases from J, with 8 bases between. CDR3 region: CASSLSPDTEAFF. In nucleotides, the CDR3 is TGTGCCAGCAGTTTGAGTCCGGACACTGAAGCTTTCTTT.

This clonotype appeared a single time. The V gene is TRBV21-1, the J gene TRBJ1-1; the table assigns TRBD1, which was not confirmed against the DNA. TRBV21-1 is recorded as a pseudogene. The CDR3 runs 18 residues. The CDR3 reads CASSKVLGGDRADTEAFF. CDR3 coding DNA: TGTGCCAGCAGTAAAGTATTAGGTGGGGACAGGGCGGACACTGAAGCTTTCTTT.

V and J are TRBV7-9 and TRBJ2-1; unclear D gene. Per germline, CDR1 SEHNR and CDR2 FQNEAQ (reference sequence). The length of the CDR3 is 14 residues. Trimming took 3 bases from V and 6 from J, leaving 12 bases between them. The CDR3 spells CASSFDLRVNEQFF. The CDR3 region has the DNA TGTGCCAGCAGCTTCGACCTGCGCGTCAATGAGCAGTTCTTC.

In its sample, this clonotype was seen a few times. V gene TRBV7-8 combines with J gene TRBJ2-7; TRBD2 agrees at 7 bases. With V trimmed by 4 bases and J by 4 bases, 10 bases remained unmatched. There are 15 residues in the CDR3. CDR1 SGHVS and CDR2 FQNEAQ come from the germline V gene. The CDR3 nucleotides read TGTGCCAGCAGCTCGGGAGGCCGGGGTTCGTACGAGCAGTACTTC. It is translated as CASSSGGRGSYEQYF.

V gene TRBV29-1 combines with J gene TRBJ2-1; TRBD2 aligns across 12 bases. The CDR3 contains 20 residues. Trimming cost V 5 bases and J 4 bases; bases outside gene matches: 21. CDR1 and CDR2 from the germline V gene are SQVTM and ANQGSEA. As DNA, the CDR3 is TGCAGCGTTAACAGGGGGCTCCCTAGCGGGAGGGCTTCCTGGTACAATGAGCAGTTCTTC. It encodes CSVNRGLPSGRASWYNEQFF.

Details on this clonotype: One junction end disagrees with the germline gene, perhaps due to a read error. This chain uses TRBV15 with TRBJ1-2; D is ambiguous. This CDR3 comprises 14 residues. CDR1 is LNHNV and CDR2 is YYDKDF in the germline V gene (reference sequence). The CDR3: CATSGDPSGYGYTF. The CDR3 region has the DNA TGTGCCACCAGCGGAGACCCGAGCGGCTATGGCTACACCTTC.

J is TRBJ2-7 and V is TRBV29-1; D is undetermined. CDR3 length: 12 residues. From germline, CDR1 is SQVTM and CDR2 ANQGSEA. V shed 3 bases and J shed 2 bases, with 8 bases lying between them. The CDR3 DNA sequence: TGCAGCGTTGATCTGGGGACCTACGAGCAGTACTTC. Translation gives CSVDLGTYEQYF.

In this sample, this clonotype turned up once. The CDR3: CASSLDGTSNYGYTF. CDR3 DNA sequence: TGTGCCAGCAGCTTAGACGGGACATCTAACTATGGCTACACCTTC. The chain couples TRBV7-9 to TRBJ1-2; a possible D gene is TRBD1 (6 bases). This CDR3 contains 15 residues. V dropped 1 base and J dropped 0 bases, with 9 bases sitting between them. Germline V gene data show CDR1 as SEHNR and CDR2 as FQNEAQ (reference sequence).

This chain uses TRBV20-1 with TRBJ2-1, with TRBD2 identical over 12 bases. The last part of the DNA fits TRBJ2-7 better; the J call may be wrong. CDR1 is DFQATT, CDR2 SNEGSKA, per germline (reference sequence). The CDR3 has 13 amino acids. The CDR3 loop is CSASTSGRYEQYF. In DNA form, the CDR3 reads TGCAGTGCTAGTACTAGCGGGAGGTACGAGCAGTACTTC.

The chain uses TRBV29-1 and TRBJ2-3, with 7 bases lining up with TRBD2. This CDR3 region has 15 residues. Germline V lookup: CDR1 SQVTM, CDR2 ANQGSEA. Losses at the gene ends were 4 bases for V and 2 bases for J; bases not matched to a gene: 9. The CDR3 spells CSVGGLESYTDTQYF. The CDR3 DNA follows: TGCAGCGTTGGAGGACTAGAATCCTACACAGATACGCAGTATTTT.

With regard to this clonotype: The junction does not match germline at one end; this may be a read error. This chain uses TRBV10-1 with TRBJ2-7; D ambiguous. CDR1 and CDR2 from the germline V gene are WNHNN and SYGVQD (reference sequence). The CDR3 is made up of 18 amino acids. The CDR3 spells CASSECGNYRPFSDEQYF. The CDR3 DNA reads as TGCGCCAGCAGTGAGTGTGGCAACTATAGGCCATTCTCCGACGAGCAGTACTTC.

This chain uses TRBV2 with TRBJ2-5; D not certain. From germline, CDR1 is SNHLY and CDR2 FYNNEI. This CDR3 is 14 amino acids long. V lost 2 bases and J 2 bases, leaving 9 bases between the germline ends. The CDR3 loop is CASSELGVQETQYF. CDR3 bases: TGTGCCAGCAGTGAACTTGGCGTACAAGAGACCCAGTACTTC. The whole variable domain, filled in from reference TRBV2 and TRBJ2-5, reads EPEVTQTPSHQVTQMGQEVILRCVPISNHLYFYWYRQILGQKVEFLVSFYNNEISEKSEIFDDQFSVERPDGSNFTLKIRSTKLEDSAMYFCASSELGVQETQYFGPGTRLLVL.

At least ten counts were recorded for this clonotype. V is TRBV20-1 and J is TRBJ2-1, with 10 bases that match TRBD1. After removal of 6 bases from V and 4 bases from J, the junction contained 15 bases not matched to a gene. The germline gives CDR1 DFQATT, CDR2 SNEGSKA (reference sequence). The CDR3 is 17 amino acids. CDR3 sequence reads: CSAPGGRDRGLYNEQFF. The CDR3 bases are TGCAGTGCGCCAGGAGGCCGGGACAGGGGTTTATACAATGAGCAGTTCTTC.

V gene TRBV4-3 combines with J gene TRBJ2-3, with D maybe TRBD1 (6 bases). The CDR3 sequence is 18 residues long. CDR1 and CDR2 from the germline V gene are LGHNA and YSLEER. Trimming took 1 base from V and 1 from J, leaving 18 bases between them. The CDR3 coding sequence is TGCGCCAGCAGCCAAGCCCTCGTTTTGGACAGCCGCACAGATACGCAGTATTTT. Translated: CASSQALVLDSRTDTQYF.

The count of this clonotype is one. This CDR3 is CASSQDAGGIDTQYF. CDR3 sequence (DNA): TGCGCCAGCAGCCAAGATGCAGGGGGCATAGATACGCAGTATTTT. V and J are TRBV4-3 and TRBJ2-3; the match to TRBD1 covers 8 bases. The CDR3 runs to 15 residues. Germline V gene data show CDR1 as LGHNA and CDR2 as YSLEER. The V segment lost 0 bases and the J segment 5 bases; nucleotides outside the gene matches: 4.

The chain carries TRBV20-1 and TRBJ1-4, with D possibly matching TRBD1 (6 bases). Germline V lookup: CDR1 DFQATT, CDR2 SNEGSKA (reference sequence). V lost 3 bases and J 7 bases, leaving 9 bases between the germline ends. This CDR3 is 12 amino acids long. CDR3: CSARQGSEKLFF. For the CDR3, the DNA is TGCAGTGCTAGGCAGGGGAGTGAAAAACTGTTTTTT.